The 21 T cell receptor beta chains below were found in one sample sequenced in a study of control samples from healthy donors and cancer patients. Libraries were prepared by immunoSEQ multiplex PCR; TCRdb keeps only in-frame clonotypes and omits some of them. The table lists fewer than 70,000 clones, roughly 92% of them singletons, with roughly 4% in the top ten. Sequencing was performed on blood. The receptors here all came from a man aged 25 to 40 in good health.

This chain joins TRBV23-1 and TRBJ1-2, with 7 bases fitting TRBD1. TRBV23-1 is identified as an open reading frame with a role that is uncertain. The CDR3 covers 18 residues. V was clipped by 2 bases and J by 4 bases; unmatched bases: 16. The CDR3 is CASSQQGRTGYHGYGYTF. For the CDR3, the DNA is TGCGCCAGCAGTCAACAGGGTCGGACAGGCTACCATGGCTATGGCTACACCTTC.

The CDR3 nucleotides read TGTGCAACTCACCCCGGGGCGTTAGCGGTGTACAATGAGCAGTTCTTC. Encoded protein: CATHPGALAVYNEQFF. The chain employs TRBV12-2 and TRBJ2-1; the table names TRBD2, a call not compared with the DNA. TRBV12-2 is reported as a pseudogene. The CDR3 is 16 residues long.

V gene TRBV6-5 combines with J gene TRBJ1-5; D is possibly TRBD1 (5 bases). Deletions cut 8 bases from V and 12 bases from J, with 11 bases between. Germline V CDR1 and CDR2: MNHEY, SVGAGI. The CDR3 extends over 10 amino acids. CDR3 residues: CASGAELQHF. In nucleotides, the CDR3 is TGTGCCAGCGGGGCCGAGCTCCAGCATTTT.

The chain has TRBV6-5 and TRBJ1-5; D remains ambiguous. Trimming took off 8 bases at V and 7 bases at J, with 15 bases between the two ends. The CDR3 spans 13 residues. The V gene's germline CDR1 is MNHEY and CDR2 SVGAGI. The CDR3 DNA reads as TGTGCCAGCGGAGACCCAATCGGGCAGCCCCAGCATTTT. Protein: CASGDPIGQPQHF.

This clone has a single count. The chain is built from TRBV10-2 and TRBJ1-1; 11 bases match TRBD1. With V trimmed by 8 bases and J by 5 bases, 10 bases remained unmatched. This CDR3 comprises 15 residues. The germline V gene encodes CDR1 WSHSY and CDR2 SAAADI. This CDR3 is CASVGMGQGGTEAFF. The CDR3 DNA reads as TGCGCCAGCGTCGGCATGGGACAGGGGGGAACTGAAGCTTTCTTT.

The chain recombines TRBV28 with TRBJ2-2; the match to TRBD1 covers 9 bases. Looked up from germline, CDR1 is MDHEN and CDR2 is SYDVKM. The CDR3 has 15 residues. V lost 4 bases to trimming and J lost 6 bases; unmatched junction nucleotides: 6. CDR3 sequence reads: CASSYGTGNPGELFF. The DNA of the CDR3 is TGTGCCAGCAGTTATGGGACAGGGAATCCCGGGGAGCTGTTTTTT.

The CDR3 region has the DNA TGTGCCAGCAGCCAGACGGGGTCACCCCTCCACTTT. It encodes CASSQTGSPLHF. This chain uses TRBV11-2 with TRBJ1-6; D is unclear. V lost 5 bases to trimming and J lost 10 bases, with 9 bases between them. This CDR3 is 12 amino acids long. Germline loops: CDR1 SGHAT, CDR2 FQNNGV.

This chain links TRBV6-5 with TRBJ1-2; unclear D gene. CDR3 length: 14 amino acids. V was trimmed by 0 bases and J by 8 bases, leaving 13 bases between them. CDR1 is MNHEY and CDR2 is SVGAGI in the germline V gene. CDR3 sequence reads: CASSYSAAPVGYTF. The CDR3 coding sequence is TGTGCCAGCAGTTACTCGGCAGCCCCCGTGGGCTACACCTTC.

The chain couples TRBV14 to TRBJ2-7, with D perhaps assigned TRBD1 or TRBD2 (5 bases each). V lost 0 bases and J 0 bases, leaving 15 bases between the germline ends. The length of the CDR3 is 17 residues. Germline values: CDR1 SGHDN, CDR2 FVKESK. The CDR3 sequence is CASSQEWGIDSSYEQYF. The CDR3 DNA reads TGTGCCAGCAGCCAAGAGTGGGGGATAGACAGCTCCTACGAGCAGTACTTC.

The V gene is TRBV5-4, the J gene TRBJ1-2; possibly TRBD1 for D (5 bases). This CDR3 region has 12 residues. Trimming took 2 bases from V and 8 from J, leaving 10 bases between them. Germline lookup yields CDR1 SGHNT and CDR2 YYREEE (reference sequence). The CDR3: CASSFVTEGYTF. The CDR3 nucleotides are TGTGCCAGCAGCTTTGTGACAGAGGGCTACACCTTC.

The J gene is TRBJ2-3, the V gene TRBV27; maybe TRBD1 (6 bases). V dropped 6 bases and J dropped 2 bases, with 18 bases sitting between them. The germline V gene has CDR1 MNHEY and CDR2 SMNVEV (reference sequence). The CDR3 has 16 residues. CDR3 amino acids: CASSLDRSPFTDTQYF. The CDR3 DNA reads TGTGCCAGCAGCCTTGACAGGTCCCCGTTCACAGATACGCAGTATTTT.

The chain joins TRBV19 to TRBJ2-1; tentatively, D is TRBD1 or TRBD2 (5 bases each). Trimming took 7 bases from V and 5 from J, leaving 15 bases between them. Per germline, CDR1 LNHDA and CDR2 SQIVND (reference sequence). This CDR3 is built from 14 residues. The CDR3 sequence: CASTRRVGHNEQFF. In DNA, the CDR3 is TGTGCCAGTACCCGAAGAGTGGGACACAATGAGCAGTTCTTC.

CDR3 DNA: TGTGCCAGCAGTTACTCCCCGGGGGGGAACTATGGCTACACCTTC. This gives the protein CASSYSPGGNYGYTF. The chain employs TRBV6-6 and TRBJ1-2; D perhaps matches TRBD1 (5 bases). The ends were cut back, 0 bases at V and 2 bases at J, with 10 bases in the middle. CDR3 length: 15 residues. From germline, CDR1 is MNHNY and CDR2 SVGAGI (reference sequence).

This clone was observed a few times. The CDR3 sequence is CAWSVKGRSNQPQHF. The CDR3 region has the DNA TGTGCCTGGAGTGTAAAGGGGCGAAGTAATCAGCCCCAGCATTTT. The V call is TRBV30, the J call TRBJ1-5; D might be TRBD1 (5 bases). The CDR3 sequence is 15 residues long. V gave up 0 bases and J gave up 4 bases, with 13 bases separating them. Germline values: CDR1 GTSNPN, CDR2 SVGIG (reference sequence).

The chain carries TRBV5-1 and TRBJ2-2; weak D call: TRBD1 (6 bases). V was shortened by 0 bases and J by 0 bases, with 6 bases between the two germline ends. CDR3 length: 15 residues. Germline CDR1 reads SGHRS; CDR2 reads YFSETQ. CDR3 bases: TGCGCCAGCAGCTTGGACAGGGCGAACACCGGGGAGCTGTTTTTT. Translated: CASSLDRANTGELFF.

The genes are TRBV9 and TRBJ2-1; 9 bases match TRBD1. The CDR3 spans 15 residues. The germline V gene has CDR1 SGDLS and CDR2 YYNGEE. The J segment lost 6 bases and the V segment lost 4 bases, leaving 8 bases of the junction unmatched. The CDR3 DNA is TGTGCCAGCAGCCTTGGACAGGGGATTAGCAATGAGCAGTTCTTC. Its protein is CASSLGQGISNEQFF.

This chain links TRBV13 with TRBJ2-5; TRBD2 agrees at 12 bases. The CDR3 has 15 residues. After removal of 5 bases from V and 5 bases from J, the junction contained 6 bases not matched to a gene. Germline loops: CDR1 PRHDT, CDR2 FYEKMQ (reference sequence). The CDR3 loop reads CASSLASGGVETQYF. The CDR3 DNA follows: TGTGCCAGCAGCCTGGCTAGCGGGGGGGTTGAGACCCAGTACTTC.

The chain joins TRBV6-2 or TRBV6-3 to TRBJ1-2, with 8 bases matching TRBD1. Germline lookup yields CDR1 MNHEY and CDR2 SVGEGT. J was trimmed by 4 bases and V by 0 bases; bases with no gene match: 4. There are 15 residues in the CDR3. The CDR3 region has the DNA TGTGCCAGCAGTTACTCGAGCGACAGGGGCTATGGCTACACCTTC. Translation: CASSYSSDRGYGYTF.

This chain connects TRBV6-5 to TRBJ1-4; possibly TRBD1 for D (6 bases). This CDR3 comprises 16 residues. The V end lost 0 bases, the J end lost 6 bases, and 14 bases lay between the germline ends. Looked up from germline, CDR1 is MNHEY and CDR2 is SVGAGI. Here the CDR3 DNA reads TGTGCCAGCAGTTACTCGTGTTCTGACAGGTATGAAAAACTGTTTTTT. Protein: CASSYSCSDRYEKLFF.

The chain carries TRBV7-3 and TRBJ1-3; 8 nucleotides align to TRBD1. CDR1 SGHTA and CDR2 FQGTGA come from the germline V gene. This CDR3 contains 16 residues. J lost 0 bases, V lost 4 bases, and 5 bases had no gene match. The CDR3 sequence is CASSSADRASGNTIYF. CDR3 nucleotide sequence: TGTGCCAGCAGCTCCGCGGACAGGGCCTCTGGAAACACCATATATTTT.

The chain couples TRBV6-4 to TRBJ2-7; tentatively, D is TRBD1 (5 bases). The V end was cut by 4 bases, the J end by 4 bases, with 14 bases between. This CDR3 is 14 amino acids long. CDR1 and CDR2 from the germline V gene are MRHNA and SNTAGT. CDR3 DNA: TGTGCCAGCAGTGGTCATGGCAGGGATTACGAGCAGTACTTC. Its translation is CASSGHGRDYEQYF.